This passage covers 30 T cell receptor beta chains from one sample sequenced in a study of cytomegalovirus exposure and HLA in healthy donors (dated by TCRdb to about 2017). The library relied on the immunoSEQ multiplex PCR assay. A mixture of 60 forward primers for TCR Vbeta segments and 13 reverse primers for TCR Jbeta segments was used in the multiplex PCR. TCRdb retrieved this table from immuneACCESS and kept in-frame rearrangements only. Not all clones are present; in checked studies, unresolved V genes account for under half, and no reason is known for the remainder. The sample includes some 120,000 clones, with around 80% observed a single time. The ten most abundant clones make up 22% of the sample. The sequenced sample was PBMCs. Source of these receptors: a man aged 25-40 years in good health and CMV-seropositive.

The gene calls are TRBV18 and TRBJ2-3; D remains ambiguous. CDR1 is KGHSH and CDR2 is LQKENI in the germline V gene. V was pared by 3 bases and J by 2 bases, with 12 bases between. CDR3 size: 15 residues. The DNA of the CDR3 is TGTGCCAGCTCACCTATACCCGCGTTCACAGATACGCAGTATTTT. Residues: CASSPIPAFTDTQYF.

In its sample, this clone was seen once. As DNA, the CDR3 is TGTGCCAGCAGCTTAGACTCTACACGAACAGGAGATACGCAGTATTTT. It codes for CASSLDSTRTGDTQYF. The chain uses TRBV13 and TRBJ2-3; D perhaps matches TRBD1 (5 bases). Between the trimmed V and J ends, which lost 1 base and 5 bases, there was a span of 16 bases. This CDR3 has 16 residues. The V gene's germline CDR1 is PRHDT and CDR2 FYEKMQ (reference sequence).

The V and J genes are TRBV12-5 and TRBJ1-5; TRBD1 is a possible D gene (6 bases). The CDR3 is 17 residues long. Trimming pared 0 bases from V and 5 bases from J, leaving 17 bases between. CDR1 and CDR2 (germline): LGHNT, FRNRAP. Here the CDR3 DNA reads TGTGCTAGTGGTTTGGTACTTTTGGTGGGGGCCCATCAGCCCCAGCATTTT. Amino acids: CASGLVLLVGAHQPQHF.

V is TRBV5-6 and J is TRBJ2-7; TRBD1 might be the D (6 bases). Germline CDR1 SGHDT, CDR2 YYEEEE. CDR3 length: 16 residues. V was shortened by 2 bases and J by 0 bases, with 15 bases between the two germline ends. CDR3 bases: TGTGCCAGCAGCTTCACTTACAGGGCCAGCTCCTACGAGCAGTACGTC. Amino acid sequence: CASSFTYRASSYEQYV.

This sequence joins TRBV19 and TRBJ1-5; 8 nucleotides agree with TRBD1. The CDR3 sequence is 18 residues long. V gave up 7 bases and J gave up 2 bases; unmatched junction bases: 16. CDR1 and CDR2 (germline): LNHDA, SQIVND (reference sequence). CDR3 nucleotides: TGTGCCAGTAACCAACGGGGTACAGGGGGGCACGGCAATCAGCCCCAGCATTTT. It yields the protein CASNQRGTGGHGNQPQHF.

The V gene is TRBV5-1, the J gene TRBJ2-2; perhaps TRBD1 as D (6 bases). Germline V gene sequence: CDR1 SGHRS, CDR2 YFSETQ. V was pared by 3 bases and J by 1 base, with 10 bases between. The CDR3 has 15 amino acids. The CDR3 DNA follows: TGCGCCAGCAGCTCCCGACAGGAGAACACCGGGGAGCTGTTTTTT. Translated: CASSSRQENTGELFF.

Concerning this clone itself: One base separates it from a far larger clone, so it is likely a read error. Other DNA sequences within the sample encode an identical CDR3. The rearrangement uses TRBV27 and TRBJ1-1; 10 bases align to TRBD1. The germline V gene encodes CDR1 MNHEY and CDR2 SMNVEV (reference sequence). The CDR3 consists of 15 residues. V shed 6 bases, J shed 5 bases, and the junction held 9 bases outside the gene matches. This CDR3 reads CASSSSTGGWTEAFF. The DNA for the CDR3 is TGTGCCAGCAGCTCGTCGACAGGGGGCTGGACTGAAGCTTTCTTT.

V is TRBV29-1 and J is TRBJ1-2; D gene unclear. This CDR3 region has 15 residues. Looked up from germline, CDR1 is SQVTM and CDR2 is ANQGSEA. V gave up 3 bases and J gave up 2 bases, with 16 bases separating them. The CDR3 is CSVDTESNGNYGYTF. CDR3 bases: TGCAGCGTTGATACAGAATCAAACGGAAACTATGGCTACACCTTC.

This sequence joins TRBV4-1 and TRBJ1-2; 7 bases map to TRBD1. Germline V lookup: CDR1 MGHRA, CDR2 YSYEKL. The V gene end was trimmed by 4 bases and the J gene end by 8 bases; junction bases not matched to a gene: 10. The CDR3 is 14 residues long. The DNA for the CDR3 is TGCGCCAGCAGCCGAACGACAGGGTTCGAAGGCTACACCTTC. This codes for CASSRTTGFEGYTF.

The chain joins TRBV10-1 to TRBJ1-2; 7 positions agree with TRBD1. CDR3 length equals 17 residues. In germline, CDR1 is WNHNN, CDR2 SYGVQD (reference sequence). The V gene end was trimmed by 0 bases and the J gene end by 3 bases; junction bases not matched to a gene: 10. The CDR3 spells CASSESRDSATHYGYTF. CDR3 nucleotides: TGCGCCAGCAGTGAGTCGAGGGACAGCGCTACCCACTATGGCTACACCTTC.

This clone appeared a few times. The J gene is TRBJ1-3, the V gene TRBV27; 7 bases map to TRBD1. There are 16 residues in the CDR3. CDR1 is MNHEY and CDR2 is SMNVEV in the germline V gene (reference sequence). The trim removed 4 bases at V and 4 bases at J, leaving 10 bases unmatched. In DNA, the CDR3 is TGTGCCAGCAGTTCCACAGGGGACGTCTCCGGAAACACCATATATTTT. Translating gives CASSSTGDVSGNTIYF.

As DNA, the CDR3 is TGTGCCAGCAGCTCTCAGCGGGGGGGGCTCTACGAGCAGTACTTC. Amino acids: CASSSQRGGLYEQYF. This chain joins TRBV7-2 and TRBJ2-7, with 10 bases fitting TRBD2. CDR1 and CDR2 (germline): SGHTA, FQGNSA. The CDR3 runs to 15 residues. V lost 4 bases, J lost 3 bases, and 6 bases stayed unmatched.

This chain connects TRBV6-1 to TRBJ1-2, with TRBD1 matching 7 bases. Germline CDR1 is MNHNS and CDR2 is SASEGT. J was trimmed by 7 bases and V by 9 bases; bases with no gene match: 14. This CDR3 spans 14 amino acids. CDR3 loop: CASRQGVRLRGYTF. In nucleotides, the CDR3 is TGTGCCAGTCGACAGGGAGTGCGTTTGCGTGGCTACACCTTC.

As concerns this clone: A junction boundary mismatches the germline segment, possibly from a read error. The V call is TRBV5-1, the J call TRBJ1-1; no clear D gene. The germline gives CDR1 SGHRS, CDR2 YFSETQ. This CDR3 is 16 amino acids long. The chain's CDR3 is CASTLAVSLGSTEAFF. In nucleotides, the CDR3 is TGCGCCAGCACCTTGGCGGTCTCCCTCGGGAGCACTGAAGCTTTCTTT.

The chain links TRBV5-4 to TRBJ1-6; no clear D gene. The CDR3 loop spans 14 amino acids. The germline V gene has CDR1 SGHNT and CDR2 YYREEE (reference sequence). The V gene lost 2 bases and the J gene lost 14 bases, with 17 bases spanning the gap. The chain's CDR3 is CASSFDPSGVTLHF. The CDR3 nucleotides read TGTGCCAGCAGCTTTGACCCGTCCGGAGTCACCCTCCACTTT.

In its sample, this clone was seen once. The chain uses TRBV6-5 and TRBJ2-7; tentative D call: TRBD2 (7 bases). Trimming removed 6 bases at V and 2 bases at J, with 17 bases between. This CDR3 spans 15 amino acids. Per germline, CDR1 MNHEY and CDR2 SVGAGI. Written as DNA, the CDR3 is TGTGCCAGCAGCAGGGGAGGGCTCCAAACCTACGAGCAGTACTTC. Its protein product is CASSRGGLQTYEQYF.

The chain employs TRBV30 and TRBJ2-3; 11 nucleotides agree with TRBD2. V was pared by 2 bases and J by 6 bases, with 7 bases of the junction left unmatched. Looked up from germline, CDR1 is GTSNPN and CDR2 is SVGIG (reference sequence). The CDR3 sequence is 15 residues long. The CDR3 sequence: CAWSPTSGSSDTQYF. Here the CDR3 DNA reads TGTGCCTGGAGTCCTACTAGCGGGAGTTCCGATACGCAGTATTTT.

The rearrangement joins TRBV5-1 to TRBJ2-1; 16 bases match TRBD2. Germline trimming cut 4 bases from V and 4 bases from J; bases unmatched to any gene: 8. The CDR3 is 18 amino acids. CDR1 SGHRS and CDR2 YFSETQ come from the germline V gene. The CDR3: CASSVGTSGRASYNEQFF. The DNA of the CDR3 is TGCGCCAGCAGCGTAGGGACTAGCGGGAGGGCCTCATACAATGAGCAGTTCTTC.

The V and J genes are TRBV4-2 and TRBJ2-5; D is unresolved. The J call is in doubt because the DNA end fits TRBJ2-7 better. Germline V gene data show CDR1 as LGHNA and CDR2 as YNFKEQ. The CDR3 extends over 14 amino acids. CDR3 loop: CASSQEVLSYEQYF. The CDR3, as DNA: TGTGCCAGCAGCCAAGAAGTCCTTTCCTACGAGCAGTACTTC.

V usage is TRBV28 and J usage is TRBJ1-1, with unresolved D. The CDR3 is made up of 11 amino acids. Germline V gene sequence: CDR1 MDHEN, CDR2 SYDVKM. The V end was cut by 8 bases, the J end by 6 bases, with 10 bases between. CDR3 sequence reads: CASHGEPEAFF. DNA of the CDR3: TGTGCCAGCCACGGGGAGCCTGAAGCTTTCTTT.

The chain employs TRBV7-3 and TRBJ2-3, with TRBD2 as a possible D gene (6 bases). Germline V gene data show CDR1 as SGHTA and CDR2 as FQGTGA. The CDR3 spans 15 residues. Trimming cost V 2 bases and J 3 bases, with 12 bases left between them. CDR3 in DNA: TGTGCCAGCAGCTTATCCGGGAGAGAAACAGATACGCAGTATTTT. It encodes CASSLSGRETDTQYF.

V usage is TRBV7-9 and J usage is TRBJ2-6; 7 bases are a match to TRBD2. Germline V gene data show CDR1 as SEHNR and CDR2 as FQNEAQ (reference sequence). This CDR3 region has 18 residues. Losses at the gene ends were 4 bases for V and 2 bases for J; bases not matched to a gene: 11. The CDR3 reads CASSSSTSKAAGANVLTF. CDR3 nucleotide sequence: TGTGCCAGCAGCTCCTCGACTAGCAAGGCGGCTGGGGCCAACGTCCTGACTTTC.

The chain is built from TRBV6-5 and TRBJ2-6; D call uncertain. Germline values: CDR1 MNHEY, CDR2 SVGAGI. The germline V and J ends were trimmed by 4 bases and 2 bases, with 9 bases remaining between them. The CDR3 is 15 residues long. CDR3 DNA: TGTGCCAGCAGTTCGCAGCGTCCTGGGGCCAACGTCCTGACTTTC. Protein: CASSSQRPGANVLTF.

V and J are TRBV7-3 and TRBJ1-1, with 9 bases that match TRBD1. Germline V gives CDR1 SGHTA, CDR2 FQGTGA. The CDR3 totals 15 residues. After removal of 5 bases from V and 3 bases from J, the junction contained 7 bases not matched to a gene. The CDR3 DNA follows: TGTGCCAGCAGCCCCAACCGGGACAGGGACACTGAAGCTTTCTTT. Translated, it gives CASSPNRDRDTEAFF. The full variable domain, in which reference TRBV7-3 and TRBJ1-1 provide the parts outside the CDR3, is GAGVSQTPSNKVTEKGKYVELRCDPISGHTALYWYRQSLGQGPEFLIYFQGTGAADDSGLPNDRFFAVRPEGSVSTLKIQRTERGDSAVYLCASSPNRDRDTEAFFGQGTRLTVV.

This sequence joins TRBV2 and TRBJ1-2; a possible D gene is TRBD1 (5 bases). The CDR3 is 14 amino acids. V lost 6 bases and J lost 1, with 12 bases in between. CDR1 and CDR2 from the germline V gene are SNHLY and FYNNEI. CDR3 region: CASSTGAYNYGYTF. For the CDR3, the DNA is TGTGCCAGCAGCACTGGGGCGTATAACTATGGCTACACCTTC. The full variable domain, rest sourced from reference TRBV2 and TRBJ1-2, is EPEVTQTPSHQVTQMGQEVILRCVPISNHLYFYWYRQILGQKVEFLVSFYNNEISEKSEIFDDQFSVERPDGSNFTLKIRSTKLEDSAMYFCASSTGAYNYGYTFGSGTRLTVV.

The V call is TRBV21-1, the J call TRBJ2-7; TRBD2, the D gene given by the table, was not confirmed from the DNA. TRBV21-1 is an annotated pseudogene. CDR3 size: 14 residues. The CDR3 sequence: CASSKGSGAYEQYV. The CDR3 nucleotides are TGTGCCAGCAGCAAAGGTAGCGGGGCCTACGAGCAGTACGTC.

The chain carries TRBV28 and TRBJ1-5, with D unresolved. The germline CDR1 and CDR2 sequences are MDHEN and SYDVKM. The CDR3 covers 12 residues. Trimming pared 4 bases from V and 6 bases from J, leaving 7 bases between. For the CDR3, the DNA is TGTGCCAGCAGTTCTAGTGGTCAGCCCCAGCATTTT. It is translated as CASSSSGQPQHF.

V gene TRBV6-5 combines with J gene TRBJ2-1, with 7 bases aligning to TRBD1. This CDR3 is built from 14 residues. Germline loops: CDR1 MNHEY, CDR2 SVGAGI. Trimming cost V 5 bases and J 7 bases; bases outside gene matches: 8. The CDR3 loop reads CASSVRDRLNEQFF. DNA for the CDR3: TGTGCCAGCAGTGTCCGGGACAGATTAAATGAGCAGTTCTTC.

The V call is TRBV10-3, the J call TRBJ2-7; 7 bases fit TRBD1. The CDR3 totals 13 residues. CDR1 and CDR2 (germline): ENHRY, SYGVKD. Unmatched junction bases numbered 2, after V lost 3 bases and J lost 3 bases. Here the CDR3 reads CAISEYRGYEQYF. DNA of the CDR3: TGTGCCATCAGTGAATACAGGGGCTACGAGCAGTACTTC.

The chain carries TRBV5-1 and TRBJ1-3, with no clear D. Looked up from germline, CDR1 is SGHRS and CDR2 is YFSETQ. This CDR3 comprises 15 residues. With 0 bases removed from V and 0 bases from J, the gap between germline ends came to 7 bases. The CDR3 loop reads CASSLDGGSGNTIYF. CDR3 DNA: TGCGCCAGCAGCTTGGACGGCGGCTCTGGAAACACCATATATTTT.